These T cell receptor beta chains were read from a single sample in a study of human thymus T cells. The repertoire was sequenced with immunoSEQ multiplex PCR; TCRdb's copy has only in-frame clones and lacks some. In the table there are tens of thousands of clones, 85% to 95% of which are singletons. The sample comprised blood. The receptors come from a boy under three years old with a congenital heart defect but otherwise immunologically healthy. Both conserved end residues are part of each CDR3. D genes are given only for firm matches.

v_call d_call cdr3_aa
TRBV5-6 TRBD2 CASSSLGLANQETQYF
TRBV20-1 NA CSARRLDEQYF
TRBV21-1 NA CASSKKEALPSSNQPQHF
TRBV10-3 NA CAITEQVGTEAFF
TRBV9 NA CASSVATGVSYEQYF
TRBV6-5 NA CATSEGNTEAFF
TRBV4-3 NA CASSQVPGRSGNTIYF
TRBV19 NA CASSEEGRLPYEQYF
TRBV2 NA CASSPHGVGNQPQHF
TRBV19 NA CASSPRGTENIQYF
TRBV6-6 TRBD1 CASSGTGGPWETQYF
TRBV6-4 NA CASGTGTSTDTQYF
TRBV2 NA CASSEPLGVQETQYF
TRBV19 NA CASSQTNQNSPLHF
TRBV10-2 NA CASRERTEAFF
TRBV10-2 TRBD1 CASSDRGHGYTF
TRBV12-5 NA CASGSDFFGDQPQHF
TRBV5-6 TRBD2 CASSPRLAGRLSYEQYF
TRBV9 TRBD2 CASSVAALAGGHDNEQFF
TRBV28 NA CASSWGAHYGYTF
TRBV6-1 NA CASWGSYNEQFF
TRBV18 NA CASSLGQGKSLLF
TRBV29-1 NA CSVSRGATPSRGATDTQYF
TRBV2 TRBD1 CASSERTGREQYF
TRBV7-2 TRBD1 CASSVAGTGGYGYTF
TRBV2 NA CASSEAPPVGTDTQYF
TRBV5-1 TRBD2 CASSLGLARTSGMGFTYEQYF
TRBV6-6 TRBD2 CASKGTSGNEQFF
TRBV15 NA CATSRDPIWVSGANVLTF
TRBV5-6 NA CASSLAGQGWGTEAFF
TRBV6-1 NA CASGWQETQYF
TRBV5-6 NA CASSFLSPPYQFLIYTF
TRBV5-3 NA CASKYLQGTDPYEQYF
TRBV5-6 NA CASSLAGSQPQHF
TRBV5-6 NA CASSLTGHYGYTF
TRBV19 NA CASLDGANYGYTF
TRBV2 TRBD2 CASSGGGGADRAYEQYF
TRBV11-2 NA CASSLTAGSNQPQHF
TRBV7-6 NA CASSLGTHEQFF
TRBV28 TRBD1 CASTTGDLSGNTIYF
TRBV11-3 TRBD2 CASVLAGGPTDTQYF
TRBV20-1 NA CSARDGGPQHF
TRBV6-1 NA CASSEAGGNQPQHF
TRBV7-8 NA CASSLEGGPEAFF
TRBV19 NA CASSISREPHEQYF
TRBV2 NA CASTRMTDEQYF
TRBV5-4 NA CASSTDVSYEQYF
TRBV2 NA CASSEGPDNEQFF
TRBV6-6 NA CASIKNTEAFF
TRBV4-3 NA CASSQDWAALDEQFF
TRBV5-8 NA CASSLAGAHRVTEAFF
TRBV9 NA CASSVEGEPNYGYTF
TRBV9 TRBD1 CASSSGQGAGANYGYTF